The present entry profiles one T cell receptor (beta chain) with its context. This record belongs to a study of blood T cells in healthy people across ages. For the second PCR, which ran for roughly 6 to 12 cycles, a sample-barcoded 5' primer and a J-beta primer mix were used. One entry per CDR3 protein results from TCRdb running MiXCR on the 5' RACE reads. The sample includes approximately 1.5 million distinct CDR3 sequences, approximately 39% of them seen just once. The CDR3 contains 12 residues. Germline loops: CDR1 SNHLY, CDR2 FYNNEI. The V end was cut by 4 bases, the J end by 11 bases, with 14 bases between.

The chain is built from TRBV2 and TRBJ2-5; D gene ambiguous. Sequenced input: blood. The clonotype originates from a woman between 18 and 30 years old in good health. The CDR3: CASSALGNEQYF. In DNA form, the CDR3 reads TGTGCCAGCAGTGCGTTAGGTAATGAGCAGTACTTC.